These T cell receptor beta chains were read from a single sample in a study of PD-L1 blockade in urothelial cancer. The assay was immunoSEQ multiplex PCR, and TCRdb's table has in-frame clones only and misses some. This table holds 95,000 to 100,000 clones, around 90% found once. Source: PBMCs, taken around atezolizumab (anti-PD-L1) treatment. The receptor source for this set is a man in his 60s with urothelial cancer. CDR3s include the opening cysteine and the closing phenylalanine or tryptophan. D genes are given only for firm matches. Clone size is not always given. Where it is, it says once, few, many or a class for expanded clones.

j_call v_call clone_size d_call cdr3_aa cdr3_nt
TRBJ1-4 TRBV6-1 . . CASSEASPAGGLGEKLFF TGTGCCAGCAGTGAGGCTTCCCCGGCTGGGGGCTTGGGCGAAAAACTGTTTTTT
TRBJ1-2 TRBV19 . TRBD1 CASSRRFGQGNYGYTF TGTGCCAGTAGTCGTCGCTTCGGACAGGGGAACTATGGCTACACCTTC
TRBJ1-1 TRBV19 . . CASNPGFANTEAFF TGTGCCAGTAACCCAGGGTTCGCGAACACTGAAGCTTTCTTT
TRBJ2-1 TRBV7-3 . . CASSLNMRDEQFF TGTGCCAGCAGCTTAAATATGAGGGATGAGCAGTTCTTC
TRBJ2-2 TRBV5-1 . . CASSPASPGVKFF TGCGCCAGCAGCCCCGCCTCCCCGGGGGTTAAGTTTTTT
TRBJ2-3 TRBV28 . . CASRGAADTQYF TGTGCCAGCCGGGGGGCAGCAGATACGCAGTATTTT
TRBJ2-2 TRBV9 . . CASSPGPSGELFF TGTGCCAGCAGCCCTGGGCCGTCGGGGGAGCTGTTTTTT
TRBJ2-2 TRBV11-3 . . CASSLGLTADTGELFF TGTGCCAGCAGCTTAGGATTAACCGCAGACACCGGGGAGCTGTTTTTT
TRBJ2-7 TRBV7-8 . . CASSSGLLSYEQYF TGTGCCAGCAGCTCAGGCTTGTTATCCTACGAGCAGTACTTC
TRBJ1-1 TRBV9 . . CASSVGVGANTEAFF TGTGCCAGCAGCGTAGGCGTGGGGGCGAACACTGAAGCTTTCTTT
TRBJ2-7 TRBV13 . . CASSLEGGGYEQYF TGTGCCAGCAGCTTAGAGGGAGGCGGCTACGAGCAGTACTTC
TRBJ2-7 TRBV19 . . CASSKQGEGAYEQYF TGTGCCAGTAGTAAACAGGGTGAAGGCGCCTACGAGCAGTACTTC
TRBJ2-3 TRBV29-1 . . CSVGTSDTQYF TGCAGCGTCGGGACTTCAGATACGCAGTATTTT
TRBJ1-1 TRBV7-9 . TRBD1 CASSSRQGATEAFF TGTGCCAGCAGCTCCAGACAGGGTGCCACTGAAGCTTTCTTT
TRBJ2-7 TRBV10-3 . TRBD1 CATGQGVYEQYF TGTGCCACGGGACAGGGGGTTTACGAGCAGTACTTC
TRBJ1-2 TRBV7-9 . . CASTPDTASGYTF TGTGCCAGCACCCCCGACACGGCGTCGGGCTACACCTTC
TRBJ1-2 TRBV30 . . CAWSGGYGYTF TGTGCCTGGAGTGGAGGGTATGGCTACACCTTC
TRBJ2-7 TRBV4-3 . TRBD2 CASSLSLTTSGHPYEQYF TGCGCCAGCAGCCTCTCCCTTACGACTAGCGGGCACCCCTACGAGCAGTACTTC
TRBJ1-1 TRBV7-3 few . CASSLSVNTEAFF TGTGCCAGCAGCTTAAGCGTGAACACTGAAGCTTTCTTT
TRBJ2-7 TRBV18 . TRBD1 CASSLGQENYEQYF TGTGCCAGCTCCCTAGGACAGGAGAACTACGAGCAGTACTTC
TRBJ2-1 TRBV4-2 few TRBD2 CASSHAGTSGGGNEQFF TGTGCCAGCAGCCATGCAGGGACTAGCGGGGGGGGCAATGAGCAGTTCTTC
TRBJ2-3 TRBV5-1 . TRBD2 CASRLGLANTDTQYF TGCGCCAGCAGACTGGGACTAGCGAACACAGATACGCAGTATTTT
TRBJ2-3 TRBV30 . . CAWSTDRGRRTSTQYF TGTGCCTGGAGCACAGACCGGGGAAGGCGCACTAGCACGCAGTATTTT
TRBJ1-5 TRBV6-1 . TRBD1 CASSEIRGGAEQPQHF TGTGCCAGCAGCGAAATACGAGGGGGCGCGGAGCAGCCCCAGCATTTT
TRBJ1-2 TRBV28 once . CASSRDSNYGYTF TGTGCCAGCAGTCGAGACAGTAACTATGGCTACACCTTC
TRBJ1-6 TRBV5-4 . . CASSLEGSGDSPLHF TGTGCCAGCAGCTTGGAGGGGAGCGGGGACTCACCCCTCCACTTT